This T cell receptor (beta chain) originates from a study of T cell changes during pregnancy in multiple sclerosis. Produced via immunoSEQ multiplex PCR; TCRdb's table is partial and in-frame only. This sample has about 86,000 clones, with approximately 90% found just once. The sample here was peripheral blood, taken in the first trimester of pregnancy. The receptor's source is a female donor in good health, enrolled as a control in a pregnancy study.

CDR3 sequence: CASSGGTGQSSGNTIYF. In DNA, the CDR3 is TGTGCCAGCAGCGGGGGGACAGGTCAGTCTTCTGGAAACACCATATATTTT. The V and J genes are TRBV9 and TRBJ1-3, with 8 bases lining up with TRBD1. The CDR3 runs to 17 residues. Germline V gives CDR1 SGDLS, CDR2 YYNGEE. After removal of 3 bases from V and 1 base from J, the junction contained 9 bases not matched to a gene.